Sequencing of this T cell receptor beta chain was carried out in a study of CD8 T cells in ankylosing spondylitis. Germline loops: CDR1 SQVTM, CDR2 ANQGSEA. The V and J ends lost 6 bases and 0 bases respectively, with 8 bases between them. The CDR3 is 13 residues long. A single record per CDR3 protein comes from TCRdb applying MiXCR to the 5' RACE reads. This table has around 450,000 distinct CDR3 sequences, 25% to 30% appearing once. General study points: Among TCR beta sequences, a motif of under 10 highly homologous variants appeared characteristic of ankylosing spondylitis blood.

Only a few counts were recorded for this clonotype. The target antigen is unknown. This chain connects TRBV29-1 to TRBJ1-4; D is uncertain. Specimen: blood, either unsorted or a sorted T cell fraction (not recorded which). The TCR comes from a male donor with ankylosing spondylitis. CDR3 DNA: TGCAGCGTACTCAGCGCAACTAATGAAAAACTGTTTTTT. Its translation is CSVLSATNEKLFF.